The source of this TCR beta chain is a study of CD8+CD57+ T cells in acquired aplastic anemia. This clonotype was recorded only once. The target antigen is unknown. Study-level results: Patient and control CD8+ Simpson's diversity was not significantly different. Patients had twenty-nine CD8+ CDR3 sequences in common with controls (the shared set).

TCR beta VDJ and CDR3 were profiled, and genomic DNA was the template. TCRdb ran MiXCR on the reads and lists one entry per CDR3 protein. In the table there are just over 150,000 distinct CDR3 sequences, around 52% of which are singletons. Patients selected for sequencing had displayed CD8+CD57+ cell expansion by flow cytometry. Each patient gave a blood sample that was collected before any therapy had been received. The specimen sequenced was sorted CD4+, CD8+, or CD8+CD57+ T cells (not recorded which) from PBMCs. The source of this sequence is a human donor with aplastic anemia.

CDR3 DNA sequence: TGCAGTGCTAGAGATTACAGAATGAAAAATACGCAGTATTTT. Amino acids: CSARDYRMKNTQYF. This chain connects TRBV20-1 to TRBJ2-3; D remains ambiguous. The germline V gene has CDR1 DFQATT and CDR2 SNEGSKA (reference sequence). V dropped 0 bases and J dropped 7 bases, with 14 bases sitting between them. The CDR3 is 14 amino acids.